These 5 T cell receptor beta chains originate from one sample sequenced in a study of T cell repertoires in ileal Crohn's disease. This table comes from immunoSEQ multiplex PCR, and its TCRdb copy is limited to in-frame clones, with some not included. The sample yields approximately 6,900 clones, 65% to 85% seen once. Sequenced sample: ileal tissue. These receptors all come from an adult with Crohn's disease.

The CDR3 loop is CASSERTSGRQYEQYF. CDR3 nucleotide sequence: TGCGCCAGCAGCGAAAGGACTAGCGGGAGGCAGTACGAGCAGTACTTC. The V and J genes are TRBV5-1 and TRBJ2-7; 14 nucleotides agree with TRBD2. The germline gives CDR1 SGHRS, CDR2 YFSETQ. V trimming: 4 bases; J trimming: 4 bases; junction bases outside the gene matches: 7. CDR3 length equals 16 residues.

V gene TRBV29-1 combines with J gene TRBJ1-1, with TRBD1 identical over 9 bases. After removal of 4 bases from V and 10 bases from J, the junction contained 7 bases not matched to a gene. The CDR3 has 12 residues. CDR1 SQVTM and CDR2 ANQGSEA come from the germline V gene. The CDR3 DNA reads as TGCAGCGTTGGGACGGGACAGGGAGCAGCTTTCTTT. Residues: CSVGTGQGAAFF.

This chain links TRBV2 with TRBJ1-4, with TRBD1 matching 7 bases. The CDR3 has 15 amino acids. Per germline, CDR1 SNHLY and CDR2 FYNNEI. The trim removed 5 bases at V and 8 bases at J, leaving 11 bases unmatched. CDR3 residues: CASSPNRGLTEKLFF. In nucleotides, the CDR3 is TGTGCCAGCAGTCCTAACAGGGGACTTACGGAAAAACTGTTTTTT. Full variable domain (remainder filled in from reference TRBV2 and TRBJ1-4): EPEVTQTPSHQVTQMGQEVILRCVPISNHLYFYWYRQILGQKVEFLVSFYNNEISEKSEIFDDQFSVERPDGSNFTLKIRSTKLEDSAMYFCASSPNRGLTEKLFFGSGTQLSVL.

The chain joins TRBV5-1 to TRBJ2-1; D possibly corresponds to TRBD2 (5 bases). V lost 2 bases and J lost 2, with 11 bases in between. This CDR3 has 15 residues. Germline CDR1 SGHRS, CDR2 YFSETQ. CDR3 DNA: TGCGCCAGCAGCTTTAACGGGGATCCCTACAATGAGCAGTTCTTC. Amino acids: CASSFNGDPYNEQFF. The entire variable domain, with the rest obtained from reference TRBV5-1 and TRBJ2-1, is as follows: KAGVTQTPRYLIKTRGQQVTLSCSPISGHRSVSWYQQTPGQGLQFLFEYFSETQRNKGNFPGRFSGRQFSNSRSEMNVSTLELGDSALYLCASSFNGDPYNEQFFGPGTRLTVL.

The chain joins TRBV6-5 to TRBJ2-7; 9 bases fit TRBD1. Germline CDR1 is MNHEY and CDR2 is SVGAGI. The CDR3 has 14 amino acids. After removal of 6 bases from V and 2 bases from J, the junction contained 5 bases not matched to a gene. The CDR3 spells CASRAQGAAYEQYF. The CDR3 DNA is TGTGCCAGCAGGGCACAGGGGGCTGCCTACGAGCAGTACTTC.